These T cell receptor beta chains were read from a single sample in a study of cytomegalovirus exposure and HLA in healthy donors. TCRdb's table, derived via immunoSEQ multiplex PCR, lists solely in-frame clones and lacks some. The repertoire holds 120,000 to 150,000 clones, with around 82% as singletons. The sample was PBMCs. These receptors were taken from a middle-aged woman in good health and CMV-seropositive. The CDR3 runs from the conserved cysteine through the conserved F or W. The D gene is left open where the match is weak. Some rows have no size entry. The others give once, few or many, or a class for an expanded clone.

CDR3 DNA,CDR3 protein,J gene,clone size,V gene,D gene
TGTGCCAGCAGTTTTTCAGGGGCCATGAACACTGAAGCTTTCTTT,CASSFSGAMNTEAFF,TRBJ1-1,NA,TRBV6-6,NA
TGTGCCAGCAGGCCGGGACAGAACACTGAAGCTTTCTTT,CASRPGQNTEAFF,TRBJ1-1,NA,TRBV7-9,NA
TGTGCCAGTAGTATCGGGGACAGGGATTTTCAGCCCCAGCATTTT,CASSIGDRDFQPQHF,TRBJ1-5,NA,TRBV19,TRBD1
TGTGCCAGCAGCCGGGACAGCCACTACGAGCAGTACTTC,CASSRDSHYEQYF,TRBJ2-7,NA,TRBV5-4,TRBD1
TGTGCCAGCCACCCACTTGGGGGGTTGATCGGGCAGCCCCAGCATTTT,CASHPLGGLIGQPQHF,TRBJ1-5,NA,TRBV19,NA
TGTGCCAGCAGCCAAGCGGGACTAAGGTCAGATACGCAGTATTTT,CASSQAGLRSDTQYF,TRBJ2-3,NA,TRBV5-4,TRBD2
TGCGCCAGCAGCTTTACTAGCGGGAGCCGCACAGATACGCAGTATTTT,CASSFTSGSRTDTQYF,TRBJ2-3,NA,TRBV5-1,TRBD2
TGTGCCAGCAGTTTACTTCCTAGATTATATGGCTACACCTTC,CASSLLPRLYGYTF,TRBJ1-2,NA,TRBV27,NA
TGTGCCAGCAGCTTAGAGACTGTGAATGCTTTCTTT,CASSLETVNAFF,TRBJ1-1,NA,TRBV7-9,NA
TGCGCCAGCACCCTTCGCCCGGAGCGGGAGTACCAAGAGACCCAGTACTTC,CASTLRPEREYQETQYF,TRBJ2-5,few,TRBV23-1,TRBD2
TGCAGCGTGGGACTAGTGATCTCCGAGCAGTACTTC,CSVGLVISEQYF,TRBJ2-7,NA,TRBV29-1,TRBD2
TGCGCCACCAGCAGAGTAGGGACAGTCGGTGAAAAACTGTTTTTT,CATSRVGTVGEKLFF,TRBJ1-4,NA,TRBV15,TRBD1
TGCGCCAGCAGCTTGGCATATGACAGATCCTACGAGCAGTACTTC,CASSLAYDRSYEQYF,TRBJ2-7,NA,TRBV5-1,NA
TGTGCCTGGGTTGCGGGGGTAGCGGGGCTACGGGAGCAGTACTTC,CAWVAGVAGLREQYF,TRBJ2-7,NA,TRBV30,TRBD2
TGTGCCAGCAGGGACTTAGTAGATACGCAGTATTTT,CASRDLVDTQYF,TRBJ2-3,few,TRBV6-6,NA
TGCGCCAGCAGGGGACAGGGGAGCACAGATACGCAGTATTTT,CASRGQGSTDTQYF,TRBJ2-3,NA,TRBV5-1,TRBD1
TGTGCCAGCAGCCGAAGTGAGGGTAGAAGCACAGATACGCAGTATTTT,CASSRSEGRSTDTQYF,TRBJ2-3,few,TRBV7-8,NA
TGTGCCAGCACCTCCGGGGAGGCGCATAATTCACCCCTCCACTTT,CASTSGEAHNSPLHF,TRBJ1-6,once,TRBV6-5,NA
TGTGCCAGCAGTTTATGGGGGGGGTCTCGGGTCTATGGCTACACCTTC,CASSLWGGSRVYGYTF,TRBJ1-2,NA,TRBV27,NA